This entry is about one TCR beta chain. CDR1 LGHDT and CDR2 YNNKEL come from the germline V gene (reference sequence). With 1 base clipped from V and 10 bases from J, the junction kept 10 bases outside the gene matches. CDR3 size: 16 residues. Method: immunoSEQ multiplex PCR; TCRdb's copy keeps in-frame clones and lacks some. The sample lists roughly 220,000 clones; 84% were seen once. This sample was included in a study of blood T cell repertoires in COVID-19. The chain carries TRBV3-1 (or the pseudogene TRBV3-2) and TRBJ1-6, with 7 bases matching TRBD1. Sequencing was done on a sample of peripheral blood. The sequence was obtained from a woman aged 55-69 years with acute or convalescent COVID-19. CDR3 region: CASSQGLDRLGSPLHF. The CDR3 nucleotides are TGTGCCAGCAGCCAAGGGCTGGACAGGTTGGGGTCACCCCTCCACTTT.